One and the same sample provided the 22 T cell receptor beta chains below, sequenced in a study of shared clonotypes between healthy human individuals. Only in-frame clones appear in the TCRdb table, and some are missing; sequencing was by immunoSEQ multiplex PCR. The sample contains around 100,000 clones, around 66% of which appear only once. The specimen sequenced was memory CD8+ T cells sorted from blood. Indicated subset: CD45RO+ cells pooled with CCR7-negative TemRA cells. The origin of the receptors is a woman in her thirties in good health.

The chain combines TRBV18 with TRBJ2-5, with TRBD1 matching 7 bases. Germline V gene sequence: CDR1 KGHSH, CDR2 LQKENI. The CDR3 loop spans 15 amino acids. The ends lost 5 bases at V and 3 bases at J; junction bases unmatched: 9. This CDR3 is CASSDGTDSKETQYF. CDR3 nucleotides: TGTGCCAGCTCAGACGGGACAGATTCTAAAGAGACCCAGTACTTC.

This chain uses TRBV28 with TRBJ1-4; possible D gene TRBD1, 6 bases. Germline loops: CDR1 MDHEN, CDR2 SYDVKM. The CDR3 has 14 residues. V was shortened by 5 bases and J by 8 bases, with 15 bases between the two germline ends. CDR3 loop: CASSRTTTGEKLFF. In DNA form, the CDR3 reads TGTGCCAGCAGTCGAACCACTACAGGGGAAAAACTGTTTTTT.

This chain joins TRBV29-1 and TRBJ2-5; D uncertain. The CDR3 runs 14 residues. Germline lookup yields CDR1 SQVTM and CDR2 ANQGSEA. Trimming removed 3 bases from V and 0 bases from J, with 11 bases in between. CDR3 sequence reads: CSVEEHTNQETQYF. The CDR3 DNA follows: TGCAGCGTTGAGGAACACACCAACCAAGAGACCCAGTACTTC.

This clone was picked up a small number of times. The V gene is TRBV6-4, the J gene TRBJ2-5; TRBD2 matches 10 bases. The CDR3 loop spans 15 amino acids. Germline V gives CDR1 MRHNA, CDR2 SNTAGT. V dropped 5 bases and J dropped 3; count of bases not matched to a gene: 6. CDR3 nucleotide sequence: TGTGCCAGCAGTCCACTAGCGGGAACCAAAGAGACCCAGTACTTC. The encoded protein is CASSPLAGTKETQYF.

This chain uses TRBV6-6 with TRBJ1-1; TRBD1 is a possible D gene (6 bases). Trimming pared 2 bases from V and 7 bases from J, leaving 11 bases between. Looked up from germline, CDR1 is MNHNY and CDR2 is SVGAGI (reference sequence). The CDR3 has 13 residues. The CDR3 reads CASSYPGGLEAFF. CDR3 in DNA: TGTGCCAGCAGTTACCCGGGGGGGCTTGAAGCTTTCTTT.

V is TRBV6-6 and J is TRBJ2-3, with unresolved D. V was shortened by 6 bases and J by 7 bases, with 17 bases between the two germline ends. The CDR3 extends over 14 amino acids. Germline-derived CDR1 and CDR2 are MNHNY and SVGAGI (reference sequence). The CDR3 spells CASSHGYTLNTQYF. CDR3 nucleotide sequence: TGTGCCAGCAGCCACGGATACACTTTGAATACGCAGTATTTT.

In its sample, this clone was seen once. The rearrangement links TRBV5-1 to TRBJ1-1, with D possibly being TRBD1 (6 bases). Trimming stripped 2 bases from V and 10 bases from J, with 24 bases between. The germline gives CDR1 SGHRS, CDR2 YFSETQ. The CDR3 contains 16 residues. The CDR3 here is CASSLFWGPPLGRAFF. Here the CDR3 DNA reads TGCGCCAGCAGCTTATTTTGGGGGCCGCCCTTGGGTCGAGCTTTCTTT.

The sample holds a few counts of this clone. The chain is built from TRBV13 and TRBJ2-6; 7 bases align to TRBD1. The ends lost 8 bases at V and 0 bases at J; junction bases unmatched: 7. Germline-derived CDR1 and CDR2 are PRHDT and FYEKMQ (reference sequence). The CDR3 has 16 residues. The chain's CDR3 is CASRQKGASGANVLTF. The CDR3 nucleotides are TGTGCCAGCCGTCAGAAGGGGGCCTCTGGGGCCAACGTCCTGACTTTC.

There are many counts of this clone. The rearrangement links TRBV6-1 to TRBJ2-6; D is possibly TRBD2 (5 bases). In germline, CDR1 is MNHNS, CDR2 SASEGT. Deletions cut 1 base from V and 0 bases from J, with 7 bases between. This CDR3 contains 16 residues. DNA for the CDR3: TGTGCCAGCAGTGAAGATGAGGGCTCTGGGGCCAACGTCCTGACTTTC. It specifies CASSEDEGSGANVLTF.

The chain has TRBV10-3 and TRBJ2-3, with D perhaps being TRBD1 or TRBD2 (5 bases each). Trimming shortened V by 2 bases and J by 3 bases, and 12 bases separated the two germline ends. This CDR3 comprises 15 residues. Germline V gene sequence: CDR1 ENHRY, CDR2 SYGVKD. The CDR3 region has the DNA TGTGCCATCAGTGAGGGGCAGGGAGATACAGATACGCAGTATTTT. This translates into CAISEGQGDTDTQYF.

The chain employs TRBV5-4 and TRBJ1-2; TRBD1 is a possible D gene (5 bases). Germline V gene lookup returns CDR1 SGHNT and CDR2 YYREEE (reference sequence). V lost 2 bases and J 7 bases, leaving 24 bases between the germline ends. The CDR3 length is 17 residues. Here the CDR3 reads CASSFTLAGTIVSGYTF. DNA for the CDR3: TGTGCCAGCAGCTTTACCCTGGCCGGGACGATCGTGAGTGGCTACACCTTC.

The V gene is TRBV6-6, the J gene TRBJ1-2; the D is unclear. The germline V and J ends were trimmed by 2 bases and 7 bases, with 2 bases remaining between them. The CDR3 has 10 residues. Germline V lookup: CDR1 MNHNY, CDR2 SVGAGI (reference sequence). As DNA, the CDR3 is TGTGCCAGCAGTTACCGTGGCTACACCTTC. Translation gives CASSYRGYTF.

This chain joins TRBV25-1 and TRBJ1-2; 7 positions agree with TRBD1. Trimming at V came to 2 bases and at J to 5 bases, leaving 2 bases not matched to a gene. Per germline, CDR1 MGHDK and CDR2 SYGVNS. This CDR3 is 13 amino acids long. The CDR3 reads CASSERDSYGYTF. The CDR3 nucleotides are TGTGCCAGCAGTGAAAGGGACAGTTATGGCTACACCTTC.

The chain carries TRBV7-9 and TRBJ2-6; maybe TRBD2 (5 bases). Germline values: CDR1 SEHNR, CDR2 FQNEAQ (reference sequence). The CDR3 is made up of 15 amino acids. V lost 2 bases and J 1 base, leaving 6 bases between the germline ends. CDR3 region: CASSLTGSGANVLTF. CDR3 sequence (DNA): TGTGCCAGCAGCTTAACGGGATCTGGGGCCAACGTCCTGACTTTC.

The table lists this clone with a few counts. The rearrangement links TRBV18 to TRBJ1-1, with D possibly matching TRBD1 (6 bases). Germline values: CDR1 KGHSH, CDR2 LQKENI. CDR3 length: 14 residues. The V and J ends lost 1 base and 0 bases respectively, with 6 bases between them. CDR3: CASSPQGVNTEAFF. The CDR3 nucleotides read TGTGCCAGCTCACCACAGGGGGTGAACACTGAAGCTTTCTTT.

In its sample, this clone was seen a few times. The V and J genes are TRBV6-1 and TRBJ1-1, with D possibly TRBD1 on 6 matching bases. The V gene lost 6 bases and the J gene lost 1 base, with 9 bases spanning the gap. CDR3 length: 13 amino acids. Germline V gene sequence: CDR1 MNHNS, CDR2 SASEGT. The CDR3 region is CASSQTGNTEAFF. As DNA, the CDR3 is TGTGCCAGCAGCCAGACAGGGAACACTGAAGCTTTCTTT.

The chain is built from TRBV11-2 and TRBJ2-2; unclear D gene. Germline-derived CDR1 and CDR2 are SGHAT and FQNNGV. V was pared by 1 base and J by 3 bases, with 9 bases between. This CDR3 comprises 15 residues. The CDR3 spells CASSLGRGDTGELFF. Written as DNA, the CDR3 is TGTGCCAGCAGCTTAGGGCGTGGGGACACCGGGGAGCTGTTTTTT. Based on the CDR3 plus reference TRBV11-2 and TRBJ2-2, the full variable domain is EAGVAQSPRYKIIEKRQSVAFWCNPISGHATLYWYQQILGQGPKLLIQFQNNGVVDDSQLPKDRFSAERLKGVDSTLKIQPAKLEDSAVYLCASSLGRGDTGELFFGEGSRLTVL.

The V and J genes are TRBV4-1 and TRBJ1-5; no firm D call. The germline gives CDR1 MGHRA, CDR2 YSYEKL. Deletions cut 5 bases from V and 2 bases from J, with 10 bases between. The CDR3 has 14 residues. The chain's CDR3 is CASSAMGGNQPQHF. The CDR3 DNA follows: TGCGCCAGCAGCGCGATGGGAGGCAATCAGCCCCAGCATTTT.

The chain joins TRBV30 to TRBJ2-7; TRBD2 might be the D (6 bases). Germline V gives CDR1 GTSNPN, CDR2 SVGIG (reference sequence). The CDR3 sequence is 14 residues long. Trimming took 1 base from V and 3 from J, leaving 13 bases between them. CDR3 protein: CAWSGRGLGYEQYF. In nucleotides, the CDR3 is TGTGCCTGGAGTGGGAGGGGACTTGGCTACGAGCAGTACTTC.

This clone was detected once. The gene calls are TRBV27 and TRBJ2-7, with unresolved D. The ends were cut back, 3 bases at V and 3 bases at J, with 15 bases in the middle. The CDR3 totals 15 residues. CDR1 MNHEY and CDR2 SMNVEV come from the germline V gene (reference sequence). The CDR3 DNA is TGTGCCAGCAGTTTTGGAATGGGCCTTAACTACGAGCAGTACTTC. Translated, it gives CASSFGMGLNYEQYF.

The chain joins TRBV5-1 to TRBJ1-2; D uncertain. V was shortened by 0 bases and J by 6 bases, with 24 bases between the two germline ends. CDR1 SGHRS and CDR2 YFSETQ come from the germline V gene. This CDR3 region has 18 residues. The CDR3: CASSLEGGALLPPHGYTF. The CDR3 DNA is TGCGCCAGCAGCTTGGAGGGCGGAGCGCTACTACCCCCTCATGGCTACACCTTC.

The chain recombines TRBV28 with TRBJ1-5, with 11 bases aligning to TRBD1. The CDR3 is 16 amino acids. Unmatched junction bases numbered 6, after V lost 1 base and J lost 7 bases. Looked up from germline, CDR1 is MDHEN and CDR2 is SYDVKM. This chain's CDR3 is CASSLFFGTGGQPQHF. CDR3 nucleotides: TGTGCCAGCAGTTTATTCTTTGGGACAGGGGGACAGCCCCAGCATTTT.